Reported below is one TCR beta chain. Its specificity is unknown. The entry originates in a study of T cell responses to AZD1222 COVID-19 vaccine. Overall study context: Combined were second doses at about 4 or about 12 weeks. Study-wide results and caveats: Among spike-specific TCRs, nearly half reportedly target unmutated variant regions. The study identified only 6 or 7 AZD1222 recipients as seropositive at baseline.

The CDR3 loop spans 14 amino acids. Germline CDR1 is SGHAT and CDR2 is FQNNGV. Trimming left V 6 bases short and J 6 bases short, with 14 bases between. The assay was immunoSEQ multiplex PCR, and TCRdb's table has in-frame clones only and misses some. The sample has roughly 100,000 clones, about 89% seen once. This clonotype originated in an adult in good health. The J gene is TRBJ1-4, the V gene TRBV11-2; perhaps TRBD1 as D (5 bases). The input for sequencing was peripheral blood, taken on day 0 of AZD1222 vaccination. The CDR3 region is CASSQPGFYEKLFF. Written as DNA, the CDR3 is TGTGCCAGCAGTCAACCAGGGTTCTATGAAAAACTGTTTTTT.